This TCR beta chain comes out of a study of CD8+CD57+ T cells in acquired aplastic anemia. Looked up from germline, CDR1 is SNHLY and CDR2 is FYNNEI. CDR3 length: 15 amino acids. Profiling that covered TCR beta VDJ and CDR3 relied on genomic DNA as its template. MiXCR was run by TCRdb on the reads, yielding one entry per CDR3 protein. The data contain roughly 240,000 distinct CDR3 sequences, around 45% of them seen just once; the ten biggest clones take up 7.8%. Patients chosen for sequencing had CD8+CD57+ cells that had expanded, as shown by flow cytometry. The clonotype comes from a human donor with aplastic anemia. Sequenced sample: sorted CD4+, CD8+, or CD8+CD57+ T cells (not recorded which) from PBMCs. This sequence joins TRBV2 and TRBJ2-1; D is possibly TRBD1 or TRBD2 (6 bases each). TRBJ2-5 explains the end of the DNA better; the J call may be wrong. The CDR3 DNA is TGTGCCAGCAGTTCAGGGGCTAGCGATGGGGAGACCCAGTACTTC. This encodes CASSSGASDGETQYF.